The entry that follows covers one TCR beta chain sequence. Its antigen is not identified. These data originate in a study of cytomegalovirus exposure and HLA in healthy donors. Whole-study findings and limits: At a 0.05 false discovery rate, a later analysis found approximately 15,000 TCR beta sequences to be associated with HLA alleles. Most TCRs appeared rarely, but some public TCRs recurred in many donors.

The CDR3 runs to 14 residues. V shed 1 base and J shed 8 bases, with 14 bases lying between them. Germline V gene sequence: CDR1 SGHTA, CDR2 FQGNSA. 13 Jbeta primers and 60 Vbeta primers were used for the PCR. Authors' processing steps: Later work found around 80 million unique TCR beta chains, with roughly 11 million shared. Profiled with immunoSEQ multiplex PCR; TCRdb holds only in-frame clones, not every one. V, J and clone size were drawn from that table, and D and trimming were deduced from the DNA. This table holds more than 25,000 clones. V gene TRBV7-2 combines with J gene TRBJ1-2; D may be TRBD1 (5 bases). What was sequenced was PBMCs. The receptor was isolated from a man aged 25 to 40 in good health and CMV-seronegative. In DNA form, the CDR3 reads TGTGCCAGCAGCTTAGAGGCAGGGCCCTTAGGCTACACCTTC. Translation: CASSLEAGPLGYTF.